These 9 T cell receptor beta chains were sequenced from one sample in a study of T cells in Graves' hyperthyroidism and ophthalmopathy. The CDR3 regions of TCR beta were amplified from RNA transcripts. The HTBI primer set drove a first-round RT-PCR of the TCR CDR3. From the multiplex PCR reads, TCRdb called clonotypes with MiXCR, one entry per CDR3 protein. This sample yields some 500,000 distinct CDR3 sequences, of which 13% to 15% are seen a single time; around a sixth belongs to the top ten. Sequencing was performed on blood. Receptors were obtained from a woman aged 18-29 years with Graves' hyperthyroidism.

In its sample, this clonotype was seen many times. This chain links TRBV20-1 with TRBJ1-4, with TRBD1 as a possible D gene (5 bases). This CDR3 is built from 14 residues. Germline V CDR1 and CDR2: DFQATT, SNEGSKA (reference sequence). The V end was cut by 0 bases, the J end by 8 bases, with 13 bases between. The CDR3 DNA reads as TGCAGTGCTAGAGAGGGGGTCCGGGGGGAAAAACTGTTTTTT. It translates to CSAREGVRGEKLFF.

This clonotype has at least ten counts. The gene calls are TRBV10-2 and TRBJ1-6; D not certain. V lost 8 bases, J lost 7 bases, and 9 bases lay in between. CDR3 length: 12 residues. CDR1 and CDR2 (germline): WSHSY, SAAADI. CDR3 DNA: TGCGCCAGCGCCCTGGGGAATTCACCCCTCCACTTT. Amino acid sequence: CASALGNSPLHF.

Many counts were recorded for this clonotype. The chain has TRBV19 and TRBJ2-5, with D possibly being TRBD2 (5 bases). Germline V gives CDR1 LNHDA, CDR2 SQIVND (reference sequence). The CDR3 extends over 13 amino acids. Trimming removed 7 bases from V and 1 base from J, with 10 bases in between. The CDR3 DNA reads TGTGCCAGTAAAGGGAGACCCCAAGAGACCCAGTACTTC. The encoded protein is CASKGRPQETQYF.

This clonotype was recorded many times. The chain carries TRBV10-3 and TRBJ2-5; 8 nucleotides line up with TRBD2. With V trimmed by 5 bases and J by 2 bases, 7 bases remained unmatched. The CDR3 runs to 15 residues. The germline gives CDR1 ENHRY, CDR2 SYGVKD. CDR3 residues: CAISSQRETQETQYF. In DNA form, the CDR3 reads TGTGCCATCAGTTCCCAGCGGGAGACGCAAGAGACCCAGTACTTC.

The sample holds a few counts of this clonotype. J is TRBJ2-1 and V is TRBV6-2 or TRBV6-3; a weak D match, TRBD2 (5 bases). This CDR3 region has 17 residues. The germline V gene encodes CDR1 MNHEY and CDR2 SVGEGT. The ends were cut back, 4 bases at V and 1 base at J, with 17 bases in the middle. This chain's CDR3 is CASSSPTLAKSYNEQFF. The CDR3 DNA reads as TGTGCCAGCAGTTCGCCGACTCTAGCAAAATCCTACAATGAGCAGTTCTTC.

The sample holds many counts of this clonotype. This chain connects TRBV11-2 to TRBJ2-7, with D possibly matching TRBD1 (5 bases). The germline V and J ends were trimmed by 2 bases and 3 bases, with 11 bases remaining between them. Germline V lookup: CDR1 SGHAT, CDR2 FQNNGV. This CDR3 comprises 14 residues. The CDR3: CASSLSTGFYEQYV. CDR3 DNA sequence: TGTGCCAGCAGCTTATCCACAGGTTTCTACGAGCAGTACGTC.

This clonotype has only a few counts. This chain joins TRBV3-1 and TRBJ1-5; 7 bases map to TRBD1. After removal of 3 bases from V and 7 bases from J, the junction contained 12 bases not matched to a gene. This CDR3 is 16 amino acids long. Per germline, CDR1 LGHDT and CDR2 YNNKEL (reference sequence). The CDR3 DNA follows: TGTGCCAGCAGCCACCAGGGGGGTTCGAGTAGACAGCCCCAGCATTTT. Translated: CASSHQGGSSRQPQHF.

In DNA form, the CDR3 reads TGTGCCAGCAGCCCGCCGGGACTAGCGGGAGTGGCCGGGGAGCTGTTTTTT. Encoded protein: CASSPPGLAGVAGELFF. The rearrangement links TRBV9 to TRBJ2-2; 14 bases are a match to TRBD2. Trimming cost V 4 bases and J 6 bases; bases outside gene matches: 8. In germline, CDR1 is SGDLS, CDR2 YYNGEE. CDR3 size: 17 residues.

At least ten counts were recorded for this clonotype. The chain is built from TRBV2 and TRBJ2-1, with D unresolved. This CDR3 is 14 amino acids long. V shed 2 bases and J shed 7 bases, with 12 bases lying between them. Germline lookup yields CDR1 SNHLY and CDR2 FYNNEI. The CDR3 loop is CASSEIDWWNEQFF. In DNA form, the CDR3 reads TGTGCCAGCAGTGAAATAGATTGGTGGAATGAGCAGTTCTTC.